The 8 T cell receptor beta chains given below trace back to one sample, sequenced in a study of T cell responses to AZD1222 COVID-19 vaccine. The protocol was immunoSEQ multiplex PCR, while the TCRdb copy is restricted to in-frame clones and leaves out a portion. The table includes some 28,000 clones, roughly 73% detected once. The source material was peripheral blood, sampled on day 0 of AZD1222 vaccination. These receptors all come from an adult in good health.

CDR3 bases: TGTGCCAGCAGTTATTCGAATCGGTATGGCTACACCTTC. Amino acid sequence: CASSYSNRYGYTF. V gene TRBV6-5 combines with J gene TRBJ1-2; no firm D call. The CDR3 extends over 13 amino acids. V lost 3 bases to trimming and J lost 5 bases, with 10 bases between them. Germline loops: CDR1 MNHEY, CDR2 SVGAGI.

This clone was seen a handful of times. The V call is TRBV10-2, the J call TRBJ1-5, with 9 bases aligning to TRBD1. Germline CDR1 is WSHSY and CDR2 is SAAADI. The trim removed 7 bases at V and 4 bases at J, leaving 8 bases unmatched. This CDR3 has 15 residues. The CDR3 loop is CASNEQGAGNQPQHF. In nucleotides, the CDR3 is TGCGCCAGCAACGAACAGGGGGCAGGTAATCAGCCCCAGCATTTT.

CDR3 nucleotide sequence: TGCAGTGCTAGTAATCCAGGAACGGAAAAACTGTTTTTT. Its translation: CSASNPGTEKLFF. The chain uses TRBV20-1 and TRBJ1-4; D call uncertain. This CDR3 has 13 residues. V was clipped by 3 bases and J by 8 bases, with 13 bases between them. Germline CDR1 reads DFQATT; CDR2 reads SNEGSKA (reference sequence).

In its sample, this clone was seen a few times. The rearrangement links TRBV6-5 to TRBJ2-1; the D gene is possibly TRBD2 (6 bases). Trimming left V 8 bases short and J 4 bases short, with 9 bases between. Germline-derived CDR1 and CDR2 are MNHEY and SVGAGI. The CDR3 is made up of 12 amino acids. The DNA for the CDR3 is TGTGCCAGCGGGGGGTTATACAATGAGCAGTTCTTC. This gives the protein CASGGLYNEQFF.

This clone was observed a few times. The rearrangement links TRBV4-1 to TRBJ2-1; 8 bases agree with TRBD2. The germline gives CDR1 MGHRA, CDR2 YSYEKL. Trimming at V came to 0 bases and at J to 4 bases, leaving 5 bases not matched to a gene. The CDR3 runs 16 residues. The CDR3 DNA follows: TGCGCCAGCAGCCAAGAGGAGACTAGCGTTTACAATGAGCAGTTCTTC. This encodes CASSQEETSVYNEQFF.

V gene TRBV28 combines with J gene TRBJ1-5; the match to TRBD1 covers 9 bases. The junction had 12 bases not matched to a gene; V was cut back by 6 bases and J by 9 bases. Germline values: CDR1 MDHEN, CDR2 SYDVKM. This CDR3 has 15 amino acids. The chain's CDR3 is CASRPGTGISRPQHF. The CDR3 DNA reads TGTGCCAGCAGACCCGGGACAGGGATTTCCCGGCCCCAGCATTTT.

The chain joins TRBV6-5 to TRBJ1-5, with D unresolved. The CDR3 length is 15 residues. Trimming cost V 7 bases and J 4 bases, with 17 bases left between them. The V gene's germline CDR1 is MNHEY and CDR2 SVGAGI. The DNA for the CDR3 is TGTGCCAGCACTTCCGCCCCGGGGATAAATCAGCCCCAGCATTTT. Residues: CASTSAPGINQPQHF.

The chain employs TRBV5-5 and TRBJ1-6, with D possibly matching TRBD1 (6 bases). Trimming pared 1 base from V and 2 bases from J, leaving 13 bases between. This CDR3 region has 17 residues. Germline CDR1 is SGHKS and CDR2 is YYEKEE (reference sequence). CDR3 sequence reads: CASSLQGPLAYNSPLHF. In DNA, the CDR3 is TGTGCCAGCAGCTTGCAGGGGCCCCTGGCCTATAATTCACCCCTCCACTTT. Using reference TRBV5-5 and TRBJ1-6 for the parts outside the CDR3, the full variable domain is DAGVTQSPTHLIKTRGQQVTLRCSPISGHKSVSWYQQVLGQGPQFIFQYYEKEERGRGNFPDRFSARQFPNYSSELNVNALLLGDSALYLCASSLQGPLAYNSPLHFGNGTRLTVT.